This TCR beta chain was captured in a study of blood T cell repertoires in COVID-19. Study-wide context: COVID-19 samples from acute and convalescent phases originated in the United States, Italy and Spain. Sources were T cells, B-cell-depleted T cells, or PBMCs; the material itself was cDNA or gDNA.

The CDR3 extends over 17 amino acids. Germline CDR1 is SEHNR and CDR2 is FQNEAQ (reference sequence). V was clipped by 11 bases and J by 4 bases; unmatched bases: 12. This clone was seen more than once but under ten times. In the original workflow: Amplification of reference gene primers provided the estimated nucleated cell counts. Repertoires were generated with immunoSEQ multiplex PCR, while TCRdb's copy carries only in-frame clones and drops some. V, J and clone size are taken as reported in that table, and D and trimming were inferred from the DNA itself. In the table there are over 85,000 clones, around nine tenths of which are singletons.

The gene calls are TRBV7-9 and TRBJ2-2; 14 bases agree with TRBD2. Source material: peripheral blood. The origin of this receptor is a woman at least 80 years old with acute or convalescent COVID-19. This CDR3 reads CAGTRGLAGDPTGELFF. The CDR3 DNA reads as TGTGCCGGAACGAGGGGACTAGCGGGAGATCCCACCGGGGAGCTGTTTTTT.